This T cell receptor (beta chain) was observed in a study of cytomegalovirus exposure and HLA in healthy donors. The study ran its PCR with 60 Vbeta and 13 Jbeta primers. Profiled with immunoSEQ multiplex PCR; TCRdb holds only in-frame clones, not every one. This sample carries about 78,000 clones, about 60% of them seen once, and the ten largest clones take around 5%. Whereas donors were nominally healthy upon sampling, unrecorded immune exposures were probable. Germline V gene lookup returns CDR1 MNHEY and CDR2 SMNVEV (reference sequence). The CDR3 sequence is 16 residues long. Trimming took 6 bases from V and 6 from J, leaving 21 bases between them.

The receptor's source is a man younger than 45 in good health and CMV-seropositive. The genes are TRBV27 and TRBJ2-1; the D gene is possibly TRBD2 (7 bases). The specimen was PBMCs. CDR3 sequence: CASSLPLGGGSNEQFF. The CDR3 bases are TGTGCCAGCAGCCTCCCACTAGGGGGGGGCAGCAATGAGCAGTTCTTC.